This record covers a single T cell receptor (beta chain). Antigen specificity is unknown. The data were taken from a study of identical twins. General study points: Cord blood beta clonotypes that were abundant carried fewer insertions, and memory repertoires showed no such trend.

TCRdb used MiXCR to reprocess the 5' RACE reads, holding one entry per CDR3 protein. The sample lists 1.5 million to 2 million distinct CDR3 sequences, around 33% occurring once. Germline V gives CDR1 SEHNR, CDR2 FQNEAQ (reference sequence). The CDR3 is 17 residues long. Trimming removed 1 base at V and 0 bases at J, with 15 bases between. The source is a newborn girl in good health. V usage is TRBV7-9 and J usage is TRBJ1-1; D possibly corresponds to TRBD1 (5 bases). The sample was cord blood. The CDR3 region is CASSLGGMMSMNTEAFF. The CDR3 DNA is TGTGCCAGCAGCTTAGGGGGGATGATGTCCATGAACACTGAAGCTTTCTTT.